Listed below are T cell receptor beta chains from one sample, sequenced in a study of radiation and T cells in renal cell carcinoma. The repertoire was sequenced with immunoSEQ multiplex PCR; TCRdb's copy has only in-frame clones and lacks some. This table holds 130,000 to 150,000 clones, around 89% found once. The sequencing used blood, collected from a patient whose treatment included radiotherapy and nephrectomy. The receptors originated from a woman in her 70s with renal cell carcinoma. Both conserved end residues are part of each CDR3. The D gene is left open where the match is weak. The listing skips clone size in some rows; elsewhere it reads once, few, many or a size class.

V gene	clone size	D gene	J gene	CDR3 DNA	CDR3 protein
TRBV6-5	once	TRBD2	TRBJ2-7	TGTGCCAGCAGTTACAGAGGGACTAGTTTTAACGAGCAGTACTTC	CASSYRGTSFNEQYF
TRBV21-1	.	.	TRBJ2-5	TGTGCCAGCAGCAAAGTCCCCGGACCCGGTCCGGAGACCCAGTACTTC	CASSKVPGPGPETQYF
TRBV27	.	.	TRBJ1-1	TGTGCCAGCAGTTCCTGGGGGTTAGGGATGAACACTGAAGCTTTCTTT	CASSSWGLGMNTEAFF
TRBV5-1	.	TRBD2	TRBJ2-4	TGCGCCAGCAGCGAAGGACTAGCGGGGGGGATAGCCAAAAACATTCAGTACTTC	CASSEGLAGGIAKNIQYF
TRBV4-2	.	.	TRBJ1-6	TGTGCCAGCAGCCAGAATGGACAGATCTATAATTCACCCCTCCACTTT	CASSQNGQIYNSPLHF
TRBV6-5	.	TRBD2	TRBJ2-5	TGTGCCAGCAGAGGCGGGGGGGCTTCGGAGACCCAGTACTTC	CASRGGGASETQYF
TRBV9	.	.	TRBJ2-3	TGTGCCAGCAGCGCCCCCGGGAGACGGGATACGCAGTATTTT	CASSAPGRRDTQYF
TRBV6-1	.	TRBD1	TRBJ2-1	TGTGCCAGCAGCCAACGGGGACAGGGCGAAAATGAGCAGTTCTTC	CASSQRGQGENEQFF
TRBV5-4	.	.	TRBJ1-2	TGTGCCAGCAGCTTGGTAAGACAGGCGGACGGATATGGCTACACCTTC	CASSLVRQADGYGYTF
TRBV5-6	.	.	TRBJ2-1	TGTGCCAGCAGCTTGGGCCTTTTGTCCTCCTCCTACAATGAGCAGTTCTTC	CASSLGLLSSSYNEQFF
TRBV9	.	.	TRBJ1-3	TGTGCCAGCAGCGTAGATCTGGAATTTGGGACCACCATATATTTT	CASSVDLEFGTTIYF
TRBV9	.	.	TRBJ1-3	TGTGCCAGCACTCAGGGGCCTGGAAACACCATATATTTT	CASTQGPGNTIYF
TRBV6-1	once	TRBD1	TRBJ1-2	TGTGCCAGCAGTACCAGGGGAACCAGGGGGCTTGGCTACACCTTC	CASSTRGTRGLGYTF
TRBV30	.	.	TRBJ1-4	TGTGCCTGGAGTGTAAGTGGGGGGCGGAAGGATGAAAAACTGTTTTTT	CAWSVSGGRKDEKLFF
TRBV5-1	.	.	TRBJ2-7	TGCGCCAGCAGCTCTTCCGGGACGGCATACGAGCAGTACTTC	CASSSSGTAYEQYF
TRBV7-9	.	.	TRBJ2-7	TGTGCCAGCAGCTTAGCATGGGCAGGGGAGCGCGAGCAGTACTTC	CASSLAWAGEREQYF
TRBV9	.	TRBD1	TRBJ2-7	TGTGCCAGCAGCGCAGCCGGGACAGGGACCTACGAGCAGTACTTC	CASSAAGTGTYEQYF
TRBV7-2	.	.	TRBJ1-2	TGTGCCAGCAGCTTAGTTGGGGTAAGGAAGAGTAACTATGGCTACACCTTC	CASSLVGVRKSNYGYTF
TRBV7-8	.	.	TRBJ1-2	TGTGCCAGCAGCTTAGAACAGGGAGTCAACTATGGCTACACCTTC	CASSLEQGVNYGYTF
TRBV6-5	.	TRBD1	TRBJ1-1	TGTGCCAGCAGACAGGGGGCGCCGAACACTGAAGCTTTCTTT	CASRQGAPNTEAFF
TRBV5-4	.	TRBD1	TRBJ1-3	TGTGCCAGCAGCATACAGGGGTCTGGAAACACCATATATTTT	CASSIQGSGNTIYF
TRBV27	.	.	TRBJ2-1	TGTGCCAGCAGTATCCCCCCCGACTCAAGCTCCTACAATGAGCAGTTCTTC	CASSIPPDSSSYNEQFF
TRBV30	.	TRBD2	TRBJ2-5	TGTGCCTGGAGTGTATCCCTAGCGGGAGGAGAGACCCAGTACTTC	CAWSVSLAGGETQYF
TRBV7-8	.	TRBD1	TRBJ1-2	TGTGCCAGCAGCGAAGACAGGGATGATGGCTACACCTTC	CASSEDRDDGYTF
TRBV6-6	few	.	TRBJ1-1	TGTGCCAGCAGTGACGACGGGAACACTGAAGCTTTCTTT	CASSDDGNTEAFF
TRBV6-6	few	.	TRBJ1-6	TGTGCCAGCAGTGCCGCAGGGGAACGGTCACCCCTCCACTTT	CASSAAGERSPLHF
TRBV6-5	.	.	TRBJ1-5	TGTGCCAGCAGTTACTCGCGACCGGGGAACAGTCAGCCCCAGCATTTT	CASSYSRPGNSQPQHF
TRBV14	.	TRBD1	TRBJ2-2	TGTGCCAGCAGCCAGACAGGGGCCGGGGAGCTGTTTTTT	CASSQTGAGELFF
TRBV7-2	.	.	TRBJ2-2	TGTGCCAGCAGTGAGGGGACTTCCTGGAACACCGGGGAGCTGTTTTTT	CASSEGTSWNTGELFF
TRBV28	.	.	TRBJ2-3	TGTGCCAGCAGTGCGGGACGTTACACAGATACGCAGTATTTT	CASSAGRYTDTQYF
TRBV7-2	.	.	TRBJ2-1	TGTGCCAGCAGCTTAGTACTAGTGGGCAATGAGCAGTTCTTC	CASSLVLVGNEQFF
TRBV18	.	TRBD1	TRBJ2-7	TGTGCCAGCTCACGGACAGGAACCTACGAGCAGTACTTC	CASSRTGTYEQYF
TRBV27	.	.	TRBJ2-1	TGTGCCAGCAGCCCAAGTCCAGCGGCTCTGTACAATGAGCAGTTCTTC	CASSPSPAALYNEQFF
TRBV15	.	.	TRBJ2-3	TGTGCCACCAGCAGCAGACAGAGAAGCACAGATACGCAGTATTTT	CATSSRQRSTDTQYF
TRBV11-2	.	.	TRBJ2-7	TGTGCCAGCAGCTTAGCGGCCAAATACGAGCAGTACTTC	CASSLAAKYEQYF
TRBV6-5	.	.	TRBJ1-1	TGTGCCAGCACTCCCGGGGGTGGGATCACTGAAGCTTTCTTT	CASTPGGGITEAFF
TRBV11-1	.	TRBD1	TRBJ1-2	TGTGCCAGCAGCCCAAACAGGGGAGGCTATGGCTACACCTTC	CASSPNRGGYGYTF
TRBV9	.	.	TRBJ2-1	TGTGCCAGCAGCGCAAGGGGGACTCGGTGGATCAATGAGCAGTTCTTC	CASSARGTRWINEQFF
TRBV9	.	TRBD2	TRBJ2-7	TGTGCCAGCAGCGTAGCAGCGGGGGGGAGCTCCTACGAGCAGTACTTC	CASSVAAGGSSYEQYF
TRBV9	.	TRBD2	TRBJ2-1	TGTGCCAGCAGCCCACGGACCGGGGGGTCCTACAATGAGCAGTTCTTC	CASSPRTGGSYNEQFF
TRBV6-6	once	.	TRBJ1-1	TGTGCCGCGTGGGTTTTTACTGAAGCTTTCTTT	CAAWVFTEAFF
TRBV15	.	.	TRBJ2-3	TGTGCCACCAGCAGAGATCGGGTGGCAGGGGGGTCAGATACGCAGTATTTT	CATSRDRVAGGSDTQYF
TRBV19	.	.	TRBJ2-7	TGTGCCAGTAGTATAGGCGGGCTAGGAAGCTCCTACGAGCAGTACTTC	CASSIGGLGSSYEQYF
TRBV15	.	TRBD1	TRBJ1-1	TGTGCCACCAGCAGACGTGACGGACAGGGATTGAACACTGAAGCTTTCTTT	CATSRRDGQGLNTEAFF
TRBV7-2	.	TRBD1	TRBJ1-2	TGTGCCAGCAGCCCTAGGCCGCGACAGGGGGCGAGAGGCTACACCTTC	CASSPRPRQGARGYTF
TRBV5-4	.	TRBD2	TRBJ2-3	TGTGCCAGCAGTTCACGACTAGCGAGGGATACGCAGTATTTT	CASSSRLARDTQYF